These T cell receptor beta chains were read from a single sample in a study of neurological immune-mediated disorders. TCRdb independently ran MiXCR on the 5' RACE reads; one entry per CDR3 protein. Altogether tens of thousands of distinct CDR3 sequences are present, about a tenth being singletons, with the ten largest covering under 2%. Material for sequencing was PBMCs. The receptors were sampled from a man aged 35 to 55 in good health. Each CDR3 is given with its conserved first and last residue. The order of the fields is V gene, D gene, J gene, clone size, CDR3 DNA, CDR3 protein. A D gene is named only where the DNA matches it firmly. Clone size is given for some rows only: seen once, a few or many times, or a class if the clone is expanded.

v_gene: TRBV12-3/TRBV12-4
d_gene: TRBD1
j_gene: TRBJ2-1
abundance: many
CDR3nt: TGTGCCAGCAGTTTGGACAGGTTGACTATTAGCTCCTACAATGAGCAGTTCTTC
CDR3aa: CASSLDRLTISSYNEQFF

v_gene: TRBV6-2/TRBV6-3
d_gene: .
j_gene: TRBJ1-2
abundance: many
CDR3nt: TGTGCCAGCAGTCCCCGGACAGCTCTTTATGGCTACACCTTC
CDR3aa: CASSPRTALYGYTF

v_gene: TRBV29-1
d_gene: TRBD2
j_gene: TRBJ2-1
abundance: .
CDR3nt: TGCAGCGAGGGACTAGCGGGAGACAATGAGCAGTTCTTC
CDR3aa: CSEGLAGDNEQFF

v_gene: TRBV5-1
d_gene: .
j_gene: TRBJ1-2
abundance: many
CDR3nt: TGCGCCAGCAGCTTGCCAGGTATTAACTATGGCTACACCTTC
CDR3aa: CASSLPGINYGYTF

v_gene: TRBV20-1
d_gene: .
j_gene: TRBJ2-2
abundance: many
CDR3nt: TGCAGTGCACGGCCGAGGAAGACCGGGGAGCTGTTTTTT
CDR3aa: CSARPRKTGELFF

v_gene: TRBV5-8
d_gene: .
j_gene: TRBJ2-3
abundance: many
CDR3nt: TGTGCCAGCAGTCAAGGGCGCTCCCTGGGCACAGATACGCAGTATTTT
CDR3aa: CASSQGRSLGTDTQYF

v_gene: TRBV7-2
d_gene: .
j_gene: TRBJ2-4
abundance: many
CDR3nt: TGTGCCAGCAGCCCCCACGGCTTGATGGGAAACATTCAGTACTTC
CDR3aa: CASSPHGLMGNIQYF

v_gene: TRBV5-1
d_gene: .
j_gene: TRBJ2-7
abundance: many
CDR3nt: TGCGCCAGCAGCTTATCGGCAGGGAACTCCTACGAGCAGTACTTC
CDR3aa: CASSLSAGNSYEQYF

v_gene: TRBV9
d_gene: .
j_gene: TRBJ2-1
abundance: many
CDR3nt: TGTGCCAGCAGCGTAAATCAAAGAGGGAGTGGTGCTGGTGAGCAGTTCTTC
CDR3aa: CASSVNQRGSGAGEQFF

v_gene: TRBV7-8
d_gene: .
j_gene: TRBJ2-3
abundance: many
CDR3nt: TGTGCCAGCAGCTTACCGGCCCTGACGGGGGATACGCAGTATTTT
CDR3aa: CASSLPALTGDTQYF

v_gene: TRBV20-1
d_gene: .
j_gene: TRBJ2-7
abundance: .
CDR3nt: TGCAGTGCTAGGGCCGAGCAGTACTTC
CDR3aa: CSARAEQYF

v_gene: TRBV30
d_gene: .
j_gene: TRBJ1-1
abundance: many
CDR3nt: TGTGCCTGGAGTGTAGGTGTAGGGGACACTGAAGCTTTCTTT
CDR3aa: CAWSVGVGDTEAFF

v_gene: TRBV6-1
d_gene: .
j_gene: TRBJ2-1
abundance: many
CDR3nt: TGTGCCAGCAGTGAATTTACGGGGGCAAGCTCCTACAATGAGCAGTTCTTC
CDR3aa: CASSEFTGASSYNEQFF

v_gene: TRBV6-5
d_gene: .
j_gene: TRBJ2-1
abundance: many
CDR3nt: TGTGCCAGCAGTTACTCGAGGGGGGGGGAGCAGTTCTTC
CDR3aa: CASSYSRGGEQFF

v_gene: TRBV6-5
d_gene: .
j_gene: TRBJ1-2
abundance: many
CDR3nt: TGTGCCAGCAGTTACTCGAACGCAAACTATGGCTACACCTTC
CDR3aa: CASSYSNANYGYTF

v_gene: TRBV14
d_gene: TRBD1
j_gene: TRBJ1-2
abundance: few
CDR3nt: TGTGCCAGCAGCCAAGCGGAGGGGGCTCAGCGGGCTCGGGGCTACACCTTC
CDR3aa: CASSQAEGAQRARGYTF

v_gene: TRBV2
d_gene: .
j_gene: TRBJ2-7
abundance: many
CDR3nt: TGTGCCAGCAGTGTGTTCGGTTACGAGCAGTACTTC
CDR3aa: CASSVFGYEQYF

v_gene: TRBV7-9
d_gene: .
j_gene: TRBJ2-5
abundance: many
CDR3nt: TGTGCCAGCAGCTCTCCCGGAGAGACCCAGTACTTC
CDR3aa: CASSSPGETQYF

v_gene: TRBV9
d_gene: .
j_gene: TRBJ2-1
abundance: many
CDR3nt: TGTGCCAGCAGCGGCAATGAGCAGTTCTTC
CDR3aa: CASSGNEQFF

v_gene: TRBV20-1
d_gene: TRBD1
j_gene: TRBJ2-2
abundance: many
CDR3nt: TGCAGTGCCTTCAACTGGGACAGGGGGCCCACCGGGGAGCTGTTTTTT
CDR3aa: CSAFNWDRGPTGELFF

v_gene: TRBV6-5
d_gene: .
j_gene: TRBJ2-3
abundance: .
CDR3nt: TGTGCCAGCAGCCCCCTGGGGGGAAGGGGAGCCACAGATACGCAGTATTTT
CDR3aa: CASSPLGGRGATDTQYF

v_gene: TRBV5-1
d_gene: TRBD2
j_gene: TRBJ2-1
abundance: many
CDR3nt: TGCGCCAGCAGCCTTAGCGGGGTATCCTACAATGAGCAGTTCTTC
CDR3aa: CASSLSGVSYNEQFF

v_gene: TRBV28
d_gene: .
j_gene: TRBJ2-1
abundance: .
CDR3nt: TGTGCCATCATTTCTGACTCTGACTCCTACAATGAGCTGTTCTTC
CDR3aa: CAIISDSDSYNELFF

v_gene: TRBV6-6
d_gene: .
j_gene: TRBJ2-7
abundance: many
CDR3nt: TGTGCCAGCAGTTACCGGGGGCGGTACGAGCAGTACTTC
CDR3aa: CASSYRGRYEQYF

v_gene: TRBV4-2
d_gene: .
j_gene: TRBJ1-2
abundance: many
CDR3nt: TGTGCCAGCAGCCAAGATCGGGGGGATTACTATGGCTACACCTTC
CDR3aa: CASSQDRGDYYGYTF

v_gene: TRBV29-1
d_gene: .
j_gene: TRBJ2-5
abundance: many
CDR3nt: TGCAGCGTCGGACAGTTTCGGGAGACCCAGTACTTC
CDR3aa: CSVGQFRETQYF

v_gene: TRBV5-1
d_gene: .
j_gene: TRBJ2-1
abundance: many
CDR3nt: TGCGCCAGCAGCGCACAGGAGGCTAATGAGCAGTTCTTC
CDR3aa: CASSAQEANEQFF

v_gene: TRBV29-1
d_gene: .
j_gene: TRBJ2-3
abundance: many
CDR3nt: TGCAGCGTGGCCCTAACAGATACGCAGTATTTT
CDR3aa: CSVALTDTQYF

v_gene: TRBV12-3/TRBV12-4
d_gene: TRBD2
j_gene: TRBJ2-3
abundance: many
CDR3nt: TGTGCCAGCAGCCTTTGGACTAGCGGGGGGGCTTCCACCACAGATACGCAGTATTTT
CDR3aa: CASSLWTSGGASTTDTQYF

v_gene: TRBV11-2
d_gene: .
j_gene: TRBJ2-2
abundance: many
CDR3nt: TGTGCCAGCAGCTTATTGCAGGGCTCGAACACCGGGGAGCTGTTTTTT
CDR3aa: CASSLLQGSNTGELFF

v_gene: TRBV12-3/TRBV12-4
d_gene: TRBD1
j_gene: TRBJ1-2
abundance: many
CDR3nt: TGTGCCAGCAGCCCGGATATGACAGGGGTCGGCTACACCTTC
CDR3aa: CASSPDMTGVGYTF

v_gene: TRBV12-3/TRBV12-4
d_gene: .
j_gene: TRBJ2-2
abundance: .
CDR3nt: TGTGCCAGCAGTTTAGGGGCTAGTAACACCGGGGAGATGTTTTTT
CDR3aa: CASSLGASNTGEMFF

v_gene: TRBV27
d_gene: .
j_gene: TRBJ1-1
abundance: many
CDR3nt: TGTGCCAGCACCCCACCGAACACCCGAGGGATTACTTTCTTT
CDR3aa: CASTPPNTRGITFF

v_gene: TRBV5-1
d_gene: .
j_gene: TRBJ1-1
abundance: many
CDR3nt: TGCGCCAGCAGCTTGCAGGGCACTGAAGCTTTCTTT
CDR3aa: CASSLQGTEAFF

v_gene: TRBV5-1
d_gene: .
j_gene: TRBJ1-4
abundance: many
CDR3nt: TGCGCCAGCGCACCCGGGGGGACAACTAATGAAAAACTGTTTTTT
CDR3aa: CASAPGGTTNEKLFF

v_gene: TRBV7-2
d_gene: .
j_gene: TRBJ2-5
abundance: many
CDR3nt: TGTGCCAGCAGCTCCCAGGGTATGGAGACCCAGTACTTC
CDR3aa: CASSSQGMETQYF

v_gene: TRBV5-1
d_gene: TRBD1
j_gene: TRBJ1-2
abundance: .
CDR3nt: TGCGCCAGCAGCTCTACAGGGGAATCCAGCTATGGCTACACCTTC
CDR3aa: CASSSTGESSYGYTF

v_gene: TRBV20-1
d_gene: TRBD1
j_gene: TRBJ1-2
abundance: many
CDR3nt: TGCAGTGCTAGCCATCGGGACAGGGAACCTTATGGCTACACCTTC
CDR3aa: CSASHRDREPYGYTF

v_gene: TRBV12-3/TRBV12-4
d_gene: .
j_gene: TRBJ2-1
abundance: many
CDR3nt: TGTGCCAGCAGTTACACAGGTCTGGGGGGCAATGAGCAGTTCTTC
CDR3aa: CASSYTGLGGNEQFF

v_gene: TRBV5-1
d_gene: TRBD2
j_gene: TRBJ2-7
abundance: many
CDR3nt: TGCGCCAGCAGCTTGGAGGCGGGAGTCATTTACGAGCAGTACTTC
CDR3aa: CASSLEAGVIYEQYF

v_gene: TRBV12-3/TRBV12-4
d_gene: TRBD1
j_gene: TRBJ1-2
abundance: many
CDR3nt: TGTGCCAGCAGTAACGGGGGAGGGGGCTATGGCTACACATTC
CDR3aa: CASSNGGGGYGYTF

v_gene: TRBV24-1
d_gene: .
j_gene: TRBJ2-1
abundance: many
CDR3nt: TGTGCCACCAGTGATTCCCGATCGGCAGGGATTGACGATGAGCAGTTCTTC
CDR3aa: CATSDSRSAGIDDEQFF

v_gene: TRBV5-1
d_gene: .
j_gene: TRBJ2-3
abundance: many
CDR3nt: TGCGCCAGCAGCTTGTGGGCGAGCACGCCAGATACGCAGTATTTT
CDR3aa: CASSLWASTPDTQYF

v_gene: TRBV6-6
d_gene: .
j_gene: TRBJ1-5
abundance: many
CDR3nt: TGTGCCAGCAGTTATTCGGGGGATCAGCCCCAGCATTTT
CDR3aa: CASSYSGDQPQHF

v_gene: TRBV5-1
d_gene: .
j_gene: TRBJ2-1
abundance: many
CDR3nt: TGCGCCAGCATGGTGAGGGGGGCCTACAATGAGCAGTTCTTC
CDR3aa: CASMVRGAYNEQFF

v_gene: TRBV7-9
d_gene: .
j_gene: TRBJ2-1
abundance: many
CDR3nt: TGTGCCAGCAGCTTAGTCGAAGCAGGCGATTGGTACAATGAGCAGTTCTTC
CDR3aa: CASSLVEAGDWYNEQFF

v_gene: TRBV5-1
d_gene: .
j_gene: TRBJ2-7
abundance: many
CDR3nt: TGCGCCAGCAGCTTGGGACAGCTCCCCCCCGTACAGTACTTC
CDR3aa: CASSLGQLPPVQYF

v_gene: TRBV5-1
d_gene: TRBD1
j_gene: TRBJ2-2
abundance: many
CDR3nt: TGCGCCAGCAGCCTCACCGGGACAGGGAGCACCGGGGAGCTGTTTTTT
CDR3aa: CASSLTGTGSTGELFF

v_gene: TRBV29-1
d_gene: TRBD2
j_gene: TRBJ2-3
abundance: many
CDR3nt: TGCAGCGTTGGGCCTAGCGGGAGGGCGCCAGATACGCAGTATTTT
CDR3aa: CSVGPSGRAPDTQYF

v_gene: TRBV14
d_gene: .
j_gene: TRBJ2-7
abundance: .
CDR3nt: TGTGCCAGCAGCCCAAATCGAGCGGGCACAGGAGCCTACGAGCAGTACTTC
CDR3aa: CASSPNRAGTGAYEQYF

v_gene: TRBV14
d_gene: .
j_gene: TRBJ2-1
abundance: many
CDR3nt: TGTGCCAGCAGCCAAGGGTACAATGAGCAGTTCTTC
CDR3aa: CASSQGYNEQFF

v_gene: TRBV28
d_gene: TRBD2
j_gene: TRBJ2-1
abundance: many
CDR3nt: TGTGCCAGTCAGCGGGAGGCAAGCTCCTACAATGAGCAGTTCTTC
CDR3aa: CASQREASSYNEQFF

v_gene: TRBV12-3/TRBV12-4
d_gene: .
j_gene: TRBJ1-5
abundance: many
CDR3nt: TGTGCCAGCAGTTTGTGGGGACATCAGCCCCAGCATTTT
CDR3aa: CASSLWGHQPQHF

v_gene: TRBV20-1
d_gene: .
j_gene: TRBJ2-5
abundance: medium-sized
CDR3nt: TGCAGTGCTAGAGGGCAGCCGGAGACCCAGTACTTC
CDR3aa: CSARGQPETQYF

v_gene: TRBV4-2
d_gene: TRBD1
j_gene: TRBJ2-3
abundance: many
CDR3nt: TGTGCCAGCAGCCAGGGGGACAGGGTGGGCACAGATACGCAGTATTTT
CDR3aa: CASSQGDRVGTDTQYF